Following are 29 T cell receptor beta chains from one sample sequenced in a study of blood T cells in healthy people across ages. Using a J-beta primer mix together with a sample-barcoded 5' primer, a second PCR was run for about 6 to 12 cycles. TCRdb used MiXCR to reprocess the 5' RACE reads, holding one entry per CDR3 protein. The data contain about 1.1 million distinct CDR3 sequences, around two fifths of them singletons. Source material: blood. The receptor set was obtained from a man aged 18 to 30 in good health.

The chain links TRBV20-1 to TRBJ1-2; D call uncertain. Germline V gene sequence: CDR1 DFQATT, CDR2 SNEGSKA (reference sequence). V lost 1 base, J lost 0 bases, and 9 bases lay in between. This CDR3 contains 14 residues. The CDR3 is CSARGAAPNYGYTF. Here the CDR3 DNA reads TGCAGTGCTAGAGGGGCCGCTCCTAACTATGGCTACACCTTC.

The V gene is TRBV4-1, the J gene TRBJ1-1, with 8 nucleotides matching TRBD1. CDR3 length equals 13 residues. CDR1 is MGHRA and CDR2 is YSYEKL in the germline V gene. With V trimmed by 7 bases and J by 5 bases, 6 bases remained unmatched. The DNA of the CDR3 is TGCGCCAGCACCAGGGGGCGAGGTACTGAAGCTTTCTTT. This encodes CASTRGRGTEAFF.

In its sample, this clonotype was seen a few times. This sequence joins TRBV4-1 and TRBJ2-2; 8 nucleotides line up with TRBD2. This CDR3 contains 13 residues. Germline trimming cut 6 bases from V and 8 bases from J; bases unmatched to any gene: 5. CDR1 is MGHRA, CDR2 YSYEKL, per germline. CDR3 loop: CASSDGRVGELFF. CDR3 coding DNA: TGCGCCAGCAGTGACGGGAGGGTAGGGGAGCTGTTTTTT.

Only a few counts were recorded for this clonotype. J is TRBJ2-1 and V is TRBV5-1, with 7 bases that match TRBD1. Germline V CDR1 and CDR2: SGHRS, YFSETQ. The CDR3 covers 16 residues. V shed 0 bases and J 0 bases; nucleotides not matched to a gene: 3. CDR3 loop: CASSLAGTASYNEQFF. The DNA for the CDR3 is TGCGCCAGCAGCTTGGCCGGGACAGCCTCCTACAATGAGCAGTTCTTC.

Concerning this clonotype: The junction departs from germline at one end; a sequencing error may be responsible. The chain links TRBV28 to TRBJ1-6; no clear D. Germline-derived CDR1 and CDR2 are MDHEN and SYDVKM. CDR3 length equals 16 residues. CDR3 in DNA: TGTGCCAGCAGTTTAGGGGTGACCTCCTTTAATTCACCCCTCCACTTT. It specifies CASSLGVTSFNSPLHF.

This rearrangement joins TRBV7-8 to TRBJ2-5; no firm D call. This CDR3 is 14 amino acids long. Germline CDR1 and CDR2: SGHVS and FQNEAQ. V lost 2 bases and J lost 0, with 7 bases in between. This chain's CDR3 is CASSLPRDQETQYF. CDR3 nucleotides: TGTGCCAGCAGCTTACCACGAGACCAAGAGACCCAGTACTTC.

This clonotype was observed a few times. The rearrangement links TRBV20-1 to TRBJ2-7, with D possibly being TRBD1 or TRBD2 (5 bases each). Gene TRBJ2-5 matches the end of the DNA better, so the J call may be wrong. Per the germline V gene, CDR1 is DFQATT and CDR2 is SNEGSKA (reference sequence). The CDR3 sequence is 17 residues long. CDR3 in amino acids: CSARVGKRGGWVETQYF. CDR3 DNA: TGCAGTGCTAGAGTAGGCAAGAGGGGTGGTTGGGTAGAGACCCAGTACTTC.

The V and J genes are TRBV30 and TRBJ2-1, with 8 bases lining up with TRBD2. Germline loops: CDR1 GTSNPN, CDR2 SVGIG (reference sequence). The CDR3 spans 15 residues. V was clipped by 0 bases and J by 4 bases; unmatched bases: 5. CDR3 amino acids: CAWSVLAGGYNEQFF. CDR3 coding DNA: TGTGCCTGGAGTGTACTCGCGGGGGGTTACAATGAGCAGTTCTTC. Full variable domain (missing parts from reference TRBV30 and TRBJ2-1): SQTIHQWPATLVQPVGSPLSLECTVEGTSNPNLYWYRQAAGRGLQLLFYSVGIGQISSEVPQNLSASRPQDRQFILSSKKLLLSDSGFYLCAWSVLAGGYNEQFFGPGTRLTVL.

The chain combines TRBV29-1 with TRBJ1-1; D ambiguous. CDR1 is SQVTM, CDR2 ANQGSEA, per germline. This CDR3 spans 14 amino acids. The CDR3 loop reads CNASGLGPDTEAFF. CDR3 in DNA: TGCAACGCCAGCGGGTTAGGGCCGGACACTGAAGCTTTCTTT.

The rearrangement joins TRBV5-1 to TRBJ2-5, with TRBD1 identical over 7 bases. From germline, CDR1 is SGHRS and CDR2 YFSETQ. CDR3 length: 14 amino acids. V lost 2 bases, J lost 3 bases, and 4 bases stayed unmatched. The CDR3 region has the DNA TGCGCCAGCAGCTTTGACAGGGTGGAAGAGACCCAGTACTTC. The encoded protein is CASSFDRVEETQYF. Combining the CDR3 with reference TRBV5-1 and TRBJ2-5 gives the whole variable domain KAGVTQTPRYLIKTRGQQVTLSCSPISGHRSVSWYQQTPGQGLQFLFEYFSETQRNKGNFPGRFSGRQFSNSRSEMNVSTLELGDSALYLCASSFDRVEETQYFGPGTRLLVL.

As for this clonotype: Mismatch with germline at one junction end may stem from a read error. This chain uses TRBV10-3 with TRBJ2-7, with D unresolved. Per the germline V gene, CDR1 is ENHRY and CDR2 is SYGVKD. CDR3 length: 16 residues. CDR3 amino acids: CATSESTGEKEYEQYF. CDR3 nucleotides: TGTGCCACCAGTGAGTCGACTGGGGAAAAGGAATACGAGCAGTACTTC.

The chain combines TRBV7-2 with TRBJ2-2; D call uncertain. From germline, CDR1 is SGHTA and CDR2 FQGNSA. Trimming took 1 base from V and 1 from J, leaving 10 bases between them. The length of the CDR3 is 16 residues. The DNA of the CDR3 is TGTGCCAGCAGCTTAGGCCACCAAAGGAACACCGGGGAGCTGTTTTTT. Its translation: CASSLGHQRNTGELFF.

With regard to this clonotype: A junction boundary mismatches the germline segment, possibly from a read error. This chain uses TRBV2 with TRBJ2-3, with TRBD1 matching 8 bases. The V gene's germline CDR1 is SNHLY and CDR2 FYNNEI. The CDR3 has 19 residues. DNA of the CDR3: TGTGCCTGCAGTGAAGCCCCTTCTGGACAGGGAATTTTCACAGATACGCAGTATTTT. As protein: CACSEAPSGQGIFTDTQYF.

Remarks on this clonotype: With a much larger clone just one base away, this may be a read error. The chain uses TRBV12-3 or TRBV12-4 and TRBJ1-2; D not resolved. The V gene lost 3 bases and the J gene lost 1 base, with 12 bases spanning the gap. The CDR3 is 15 amino acids. DNA for the CDR3: TGTGCCAGCAGTTTTGGCAGTAGCCTTAACTATGGCTACACCTTC. It translates to CASSFGSSLNYGYTF.

The CDR3 DNA reads TGCAGTGCTAGTTTACAGGTAGATCAGCCCCAGCATTTT. As protein: CSASLQVDQPQHF. The chain links TRBV20-1 to TRBJ1-5; D perhaps matches TRBD1 (5 bases). V was clipped by 3 bases and J by 5 bases, with 11 bases between them. The CDR3 has 13 residues. Germline lookup yields CDR1 DFQATT and CDR2 SNEGSKA (reference sequence).

In DNA, the CDR3 is TGTGCCAGCAGCCCGGCCGGGACAGTCGTCACTGAAGCTTTCTTT. Protein product: CASSPAGTVVTEAFF. This chain joins TRBV5-4 and TRBJ1-1; 7 bases map to TRBD1. This CDR3 contains 15 residues. V was clipped by 4 bases and J by 4 bases; unmatched bases: 10. The germline CDR1 and CDR2 sequences are SGHNT and YYREEE (reference sequence). The full variable domain, in which reference TRBV5-4 and TRBJ1-1 provide the parts outside the CDR3, is ETGVTQSPTHLIKTRGQQVTLRCSSQSGHNTVSWYQQALGQGPQFIFQYYREEENGRGNFPPRFSGLQFPNYSSELNVNALELDDSALYLCASSPAGTVVTEAFFGQGTRLTVV.

The chain uses TRBV6-2 or TRBV6-3 and TRBJ2-1; TRBD1 matches 7 bases. With V trimmed by 5 bases and J by 10 bases, 8 bases remained unmatched. From germline, CDR1 is MNHEY and CDR2 SVGEGT. The CDR3 has 13 amino acids. Written as DNA, the CDR3 is TGTGCCAGCAGTCTAGGGGACAGTTGGGAGCAGTTCTTC. Amino acids: CASSLGDSWEQFF.

This clonotype was seen a few times. This chain uses TRBV27 with TRBJ2-4; 8 bases align to TRBD1. Judging by the DNA end, TRBJ2-7 fits better; the J call may be wrong. This CDR3 region has 14 residues. CDR1 is MNHEY and CDR2 is SMNVEV in the germline V gene (reference sequence). CDR3 region: CASSSSDRGYEQYF. DNA of the CDR3: TGTGCCAGCAGTTCGAGCGACAGGGGCTACGAGCAGTACTTC.

Turning to this clonotype: A junction boundary mismatches the germline segment, possibly from a read error. The rearrangement links TRBV2 to TRBJ1-2, with a tentative D call TRBD1 (5 bases). Germline lookup yields CDR1 SNHLY and CDR2 FYNNEI. The CDR3 runs to 13 residues. The CDR3 DNA sequence: TGTGTCAGCAGGGACTTTAAGGGATATGGCTACACCTTC. This translates into CVSRDFKGYGYTF.

V is TRBV6-5 and J is TRBJ1-2; 7 nucleotides match TRBD1. The CDR3 runs to 15 residues. CDR1 and CDR2 from the germline V gene are MNHEY and SVGAGI. Germline trimming cut 2 bases from V and 7 bases from J; bases unmatched to any gene: 10. CDR3 DNA: TGTGCCAGCAGTTACGACGTCCAGGGGGTAGCTGGCTACACCTTC. This sequence encodes CASSYDVQGVAGYTF.

The count of this clonotype is one. The chain combines TRBV2 with TRBJ1-4; D is perhaps TRBD1 (5 bases). There are 14 residues in the CDR3. Germline lookup yields CDR1 SNHLY and CDR2 FYNNEI. The germline V and J ends were trimmed by 3 bases and 4 bases, with 9 bases remaining between them. This CDR3 reads CASSETVHNEKLFF. The CDR3 DNA reads TGTGCCAGCAGTGAGACAGTCCATAATGAAAAACTGTTTTTT.

Remarks on this clonotype: The junction differs from germline at one of its ends, possibly a read error. This chain connects TRBV7-8 to TRBJ2-7; D not resolved. The CDR3 spans 14 residues. Germline-derived CDR1 and CDR2 are SGHVS and FQNEAQ. Here the CDR3 DNA reads TGTGCCAGCAGCCGAGCCGACATGAACTACGGGCAGTACTTC. It encodes CASSRADMNYGQYF.

This clonotype was seen only once. This may arise from a read error, as a much more abundant clone is one base away. The chain couples TRBV7-6 to TRBJ2-5; the D gene is possibly TRBD1 (6 bases). The CDR3 runs 13 residues. Germline V gene data show CDR1 as SGHVS and CDR2 as FNYEAQ. The V and J ends lost 8 bases and 11 bases respectively, with 21 bases between them. This CDR3 is CASPGVTYNEQYF. CDR3 sequence (DNA): TGTGCCAGCCCAGGGGTCACCTACAATGAGCAGTACTTC. The full variable domain, its missing parts supplied by reference TRBV7-6 and TRBJ2-5, is GAGVSQSPRYKVTKRGQDVALRCDPISGHVSLYWYRQALGQGPEFLTYFNYEAQQDKSGLPNDRFSAERPEGSISTLTIQRTEQRDSAMYRCASPGVTYNEQYFGPGTRLLVL.

This clonotype was counted a few times. J is TRBJ1-2 and V is TRBV6-6; perhaps TRBD1 as D (6 bases). Germline CDR1 is MNHNY and CDR2 is SVGAGI (reference sequence). V was pared by 2 bases and J by 3 bases, with 13 bases between. The CDR3 covers 15 residues. As DNA, the CDR3 is TGTGCCAGCAGTTACGGGACACTCAGGGACTATGGCTACACCTTC. It translates to CASSYGTLRDYGYTF.

The rearrangement links TRBV2 to TRBJ1-5; D not resolved. The germline gives CDR1 SNHLY, CDR2 FYNNEI. V lost 8 bases, J lost 6 bases, and 8 bases lay in between. The CDR3 has 11 residues. The CDR3 protein is CASGEGQPQHF. The CDR3 nucleotides read TGTGCCAGCGGAGAGGGTCAGCCCCAGCATTTT.

DNA of the CDR3: TGTGCCATCAGAGGGGCAACAGATACGCAGTATTTT. This gives the protein CAIRGATDTQYF. This chain links TRBV10-3 with TRBJ2-3; a weak D match, TRBD1 (5 bases). Germline V gene sequence: CDR1 ENHRY, CDR2 SYGVKD. CDR3 length: 12 residues. With 6 bases removed from V and 3 bases from J, the gap between germline ends came to 7 bases.

The rearrangement joins TRBV5-6 to TRBJ1-5; 9 bases map to TRBD1. The germline CDR1 and CDR2 sequences are SGHDT and YYEEEE. V trimming: 6 bases; J trimming: 1 base; junction bases outside the gene matches: 14. The CDR3 contains 18 residues. The CDR3 DNA sequence: TGTGCCAGCACCCCACCCTCCGAACAGGGGGCCAGCAATCAGCCCCAGCATTTT. Its translation is CASTPPSEQGASNQPQHF.

The chain carries TRBV28 and TRBJ2-1; D is ambiguous. TRBJ2-7 explains the end of the DNA better; the J call may be wrong. Looked up from germline, CDR1 is MDHEN and CDR2 is SYDVKM. The CDR3 runs to 14 residues. CDR3 in amino acids: CASGPKTEHNEQYF. CDR3 coding DNA: TGTGCCAGCGGACCCAAAACGGAACACAATGAGCAGTACTTC.

This clonotype was seen a handful of times. J is TRBJ2-7 and V is TRBV2, with 9 positions matching TRBD1. V gave up 7 bases and J gave up 7 bases; unmatched junction bases: 14. This CDR3 comprises 15 residues. Per germline, CDR1 SNHLY and CDR2 FYNNEI. CDR3 region: CASKIGGQGYNEQYF. CDR3 sequence (DNA): TGTGCCAGCAAAATAGGGGGACAGGGTTACAATGAGCAGTACTTC.